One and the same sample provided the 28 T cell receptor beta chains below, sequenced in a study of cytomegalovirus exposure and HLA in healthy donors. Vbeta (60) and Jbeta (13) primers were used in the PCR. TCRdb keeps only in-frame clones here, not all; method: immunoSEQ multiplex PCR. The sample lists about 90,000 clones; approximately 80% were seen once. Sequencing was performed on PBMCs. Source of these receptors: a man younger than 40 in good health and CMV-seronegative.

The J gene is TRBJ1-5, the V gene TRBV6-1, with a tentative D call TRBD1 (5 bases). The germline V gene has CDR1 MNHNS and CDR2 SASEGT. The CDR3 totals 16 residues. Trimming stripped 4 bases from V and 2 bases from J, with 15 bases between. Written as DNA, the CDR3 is TGTGCCAGCAGTGTGTTGGGGGGAGTTGGCAATCAGCCCCAGCATTTT. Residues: CASSVLGGVGNQPQHF.

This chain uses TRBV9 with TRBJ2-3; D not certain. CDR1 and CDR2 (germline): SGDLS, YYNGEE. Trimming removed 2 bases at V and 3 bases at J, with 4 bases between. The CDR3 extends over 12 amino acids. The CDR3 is CASSVRTDTQYF. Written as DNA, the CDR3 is TGTGCCAGCAGCGTCAGAACAGATACGCAGTATTTT.

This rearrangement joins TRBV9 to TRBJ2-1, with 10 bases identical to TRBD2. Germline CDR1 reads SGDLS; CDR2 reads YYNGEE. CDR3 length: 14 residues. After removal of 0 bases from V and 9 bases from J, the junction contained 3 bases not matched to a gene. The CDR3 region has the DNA TGTGCCAGCAGCGTAGCAACTAGCGGGGCTGAGCAGTTCTTC. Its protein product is CASSVATSGAEQFF.

The CDR3 DNA sequence: TGTGCCAGCAGCGTAGCTTACTCCGGGACAGGGGACTATGGCTACACCTTC. This translates into CASSVAYSGTGDYGYTF. The V gene is TRBV9, the J gene TRBJ1-2; 10 bases map to TRBD1. V gave up 0 bases and J gave up 3 bases; unmatched junction bases: 8. CDR3 length: 17 amino acids. Germline V CDR1 and CDR2: SGDLS, YYNGEE.

This chain's CDR3 is CASWVGGVYQPQHF. CDR3 DNA: TGTGCCAGTTGGGTAGGGGGCGTTTATCAGCCCCAGCATTTT. The chain carries TRBV19 and TRBJ1-5; 7 bases align to TRBD1. V lost 8 bases to trimming and J lost 5 bases; unmatched junction nucleotides: 9. This CDR3 has 14 residues. Looked up from germline, CDR1 is LNHDA and CDR2 is SQIVND (reference sequence).

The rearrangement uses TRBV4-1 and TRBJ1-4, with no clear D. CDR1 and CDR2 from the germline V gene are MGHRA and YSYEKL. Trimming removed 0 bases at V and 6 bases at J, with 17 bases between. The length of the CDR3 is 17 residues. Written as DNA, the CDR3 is TGCGCCAGCAGCCAAGAACCGGGCCTCCCCGGGGATGAAAAACTGTTTTTT. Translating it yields CASSQEPGLPGDEKLFF.

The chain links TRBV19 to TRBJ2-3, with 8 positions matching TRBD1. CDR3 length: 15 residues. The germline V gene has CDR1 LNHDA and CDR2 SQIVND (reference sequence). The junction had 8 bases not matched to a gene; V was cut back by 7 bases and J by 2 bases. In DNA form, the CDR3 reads TGTGCCAGTACTCCGGCGGGACAGGACACAGATACGCAGTATTTT. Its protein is CASTPAGQDTDTQYF.

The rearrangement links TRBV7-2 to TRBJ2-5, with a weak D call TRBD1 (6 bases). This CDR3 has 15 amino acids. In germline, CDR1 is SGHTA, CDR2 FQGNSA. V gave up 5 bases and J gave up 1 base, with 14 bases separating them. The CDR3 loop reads CASSKYRAVQETQYF. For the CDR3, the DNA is TGTGCCAGCAGCAAATACAGGGCAGTCCAAGAGACCCAGTACTTC. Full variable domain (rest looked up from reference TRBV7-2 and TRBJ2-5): GAGVSQSPSNKVTEKGKDVELRCDPISGHTALYWYRQSLGQGLEFLIYFQGNSAPDKSGLPSDRFSAERTGGSVSTLTIQRTQQEDSAVYLCASSKYRAVQETQYFGPGTRLLVL.

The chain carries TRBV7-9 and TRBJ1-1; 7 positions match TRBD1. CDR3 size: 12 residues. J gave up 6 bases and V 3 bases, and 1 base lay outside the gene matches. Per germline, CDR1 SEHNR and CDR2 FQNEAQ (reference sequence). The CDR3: CASSFDRAEAFF. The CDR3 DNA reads TGTGCCAGCAGCTTTGACAGGGCTGAAGCTTTCTTT.

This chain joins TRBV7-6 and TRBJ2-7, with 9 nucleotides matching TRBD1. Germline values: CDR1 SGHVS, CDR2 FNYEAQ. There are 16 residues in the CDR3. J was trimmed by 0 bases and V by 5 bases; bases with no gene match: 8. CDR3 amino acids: CASSSGQGLSSYEQYF. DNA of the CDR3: TGTGCCAGCAGCAGCGGACAGGGGCTAAGCTCCTACGAGCAGTACTTC.

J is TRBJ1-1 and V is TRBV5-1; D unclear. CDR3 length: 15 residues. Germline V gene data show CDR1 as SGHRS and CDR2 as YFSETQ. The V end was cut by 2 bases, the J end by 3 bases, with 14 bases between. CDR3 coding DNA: TGCGCCAGCAGCTTAGCGGGAGGTGGTTACACTGAAGCTTTCTTT. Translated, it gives CASSLAGGGYTEAFF. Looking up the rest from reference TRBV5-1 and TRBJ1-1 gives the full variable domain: KAGVTQTPRYLIKTRGQQVTLSCSPISGHRSVSWYQQTPGQGLQFLFEYFSETQRNKGNFPGRFSGRQFSNSRSEMNVSTLELGDSALYLCASSLAGGGYTEAFFGQGTRLTVV.

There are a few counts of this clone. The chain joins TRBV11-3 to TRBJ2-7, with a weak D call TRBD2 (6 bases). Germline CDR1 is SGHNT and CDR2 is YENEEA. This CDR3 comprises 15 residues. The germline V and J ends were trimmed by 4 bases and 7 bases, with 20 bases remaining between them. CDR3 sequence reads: CASSSREPTKSEQYF. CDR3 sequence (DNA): TGTGCCAGCAGCTCCCGGGAGCCAACGAAGTCGGAGCAGTACTTC.

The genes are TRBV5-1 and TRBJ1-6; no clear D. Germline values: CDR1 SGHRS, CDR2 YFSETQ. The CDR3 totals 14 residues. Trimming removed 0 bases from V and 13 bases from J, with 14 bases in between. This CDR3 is CASSLGAAMSPLHF. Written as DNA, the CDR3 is TGCGCCAGCAGCTTGGGGGCTGCCATGTCCCCCCTCCACTTT. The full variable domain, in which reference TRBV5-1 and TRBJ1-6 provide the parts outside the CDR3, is KAGVTQTPRYLIKTRGQQVTLSCSPISGHRSVSWYQQTPGQGLQFLFEYFSETQRNKGNFPGRFSGRQFSNSRSEMNVSTLELGDSALYLCASSLGAAMSPLHFGNGTRLTVT.

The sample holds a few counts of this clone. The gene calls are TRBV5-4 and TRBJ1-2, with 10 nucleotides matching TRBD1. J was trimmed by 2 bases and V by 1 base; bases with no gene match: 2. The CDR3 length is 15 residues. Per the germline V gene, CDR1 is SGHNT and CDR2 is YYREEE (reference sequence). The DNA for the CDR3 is TGTGCCAGCAGCTTGAGGGACAGGGGAAACTATGGCTACACCTTC. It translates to CASSLRDRGNYGYTF.

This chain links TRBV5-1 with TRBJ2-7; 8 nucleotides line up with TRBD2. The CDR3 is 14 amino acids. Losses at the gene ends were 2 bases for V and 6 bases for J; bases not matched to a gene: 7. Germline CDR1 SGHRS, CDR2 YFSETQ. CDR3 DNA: TGCGCCAGCAGCTTACCAGCGGGGGACGGCGAGCAGTACTTC. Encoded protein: CASSLPAGDGEQYF. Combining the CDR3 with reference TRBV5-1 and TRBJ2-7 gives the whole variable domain KAGVTQTPRYLIKTRGQQVTLSCSPISGHRSVSWYQQTPGQGLQFLFEYFSETQRNKGNFPGRFSGRQFSNSRSEMNVSTLELGDSALYLCASSLPAGDGEQYFGPGTRLTVT.

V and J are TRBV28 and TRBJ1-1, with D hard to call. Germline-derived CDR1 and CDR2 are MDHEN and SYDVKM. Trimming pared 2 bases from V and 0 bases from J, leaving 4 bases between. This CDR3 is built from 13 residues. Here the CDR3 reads CASSLPVNTEAFF. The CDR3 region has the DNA TGTGCCAGCAGTTTACCAGTGAACACTGAAGCTTTCTTT. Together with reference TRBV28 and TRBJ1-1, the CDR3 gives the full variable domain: DVKVTQSSRYLVKRTGEKVFLECVQDMDHENMFWYRQDPGLGLRLIYFSYDVKMKEKGDIPEGYSVSREKKERFSLILESASTNQTSMYLCASSLPVNTEAFFGQGTRLTVV.

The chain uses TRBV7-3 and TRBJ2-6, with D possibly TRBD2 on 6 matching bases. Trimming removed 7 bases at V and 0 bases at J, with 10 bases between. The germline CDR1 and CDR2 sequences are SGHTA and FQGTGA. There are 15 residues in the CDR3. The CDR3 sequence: CASNAGGSGANVLTF. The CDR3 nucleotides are TGTGCCAGCAATGCCGGGGGCTCTGGGGCCAACGTCCTGACTTTC.

CDR3 amino acids: CASSYSTQGAYEQYF. The CDR3 coding sequence is TGTGCCAGCAGTTACTCGACACAGGGAGCCTACGAGCAGTACTTC. The chain joins TRBV6-5 to TRBJ2-7; TRBD1 is a possible D gene (6 bases). Per the germline V gene, CDR1 is MNHEY and CDR2 is SVGAGI. V was pared by 0 bases and J by 2 bases, with 11 bases between. CDR3 length: 15 residues.

The CDR3 region is CASTPPKNEQFF. In DNA form, the CDR3 reads TGTGCCAGCACTCCCCCTAAGAATGAGCAGTTCTTC. The chain combines TRBV6-1 with TRBJ2-1, with no clear D. The CDR3 is made up of 12 amino acids. In germline, CDR1 is MNHNS, CDR2 SASEGT. The V end lost 7 bases, the J end lost 7 bases, and 11 bases lay between the germline ends.

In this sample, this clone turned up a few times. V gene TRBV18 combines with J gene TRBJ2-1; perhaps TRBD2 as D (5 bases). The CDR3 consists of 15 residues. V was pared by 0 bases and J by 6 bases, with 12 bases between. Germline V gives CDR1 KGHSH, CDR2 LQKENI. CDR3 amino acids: CASSPPSSGGNEQFF. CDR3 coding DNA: TGTGCCAGCTCACCACCGTCCAGCGGCGGCAATGAGCAGTTCTTC.

As DNA, the CDR3 is TGTGCCAGTAGTATTGGGTCCAGGGGACACACTGAAGCTTTCTTT. Translated, it gives CASSIGSRGHTEAFF. The chain combines TRBV19 with TRBJ1-1; a possible D gene is TRBD1 (6 bases). Trimming stripped 3 bases from V and 3 bases from J, with 14 bases between. The V gene's germline CDR1 is LNHDA and CDR2 SQIVND (reference sequence). The CDR3 spans 15 residues. The complete variable domain, with remaining parts taken from reference TRBV19 and TRBJ1-1, reads DGGITQSPKYLFRKEGQNVTLSCEQNLNHDAMYWYRQDPGQGLRLIYYSQIVNDFQKGDIAEGYSVSREKKESFPLTVTSAQKNPTAFYLCASSIGSRGHTEAFFGQGTRLTVV.

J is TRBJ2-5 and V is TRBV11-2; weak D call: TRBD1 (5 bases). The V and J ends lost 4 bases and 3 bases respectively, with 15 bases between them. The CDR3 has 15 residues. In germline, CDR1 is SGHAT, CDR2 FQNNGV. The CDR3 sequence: CASSSVTEPEETQYF. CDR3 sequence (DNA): TGTGCCAGCAGCTCAGTGACAGAGCCAGAAGAGACCCAGTACTTC.

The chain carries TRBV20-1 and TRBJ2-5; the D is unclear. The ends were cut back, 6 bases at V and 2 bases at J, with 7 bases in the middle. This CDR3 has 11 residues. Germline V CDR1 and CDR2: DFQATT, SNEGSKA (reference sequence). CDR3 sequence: CSAPRQETQYF. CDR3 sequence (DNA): TGCAGTGCCCCCCGGCAAGAGACCCAGTACTTC.

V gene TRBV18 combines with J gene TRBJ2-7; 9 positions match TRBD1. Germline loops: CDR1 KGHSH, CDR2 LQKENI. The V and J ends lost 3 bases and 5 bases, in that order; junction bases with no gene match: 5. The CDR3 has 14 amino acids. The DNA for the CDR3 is TGTGCCAGCTCACCCGGGACAGGGTTCAACGAGCAGTACTTC. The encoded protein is CASSPGTGFNEQYF.

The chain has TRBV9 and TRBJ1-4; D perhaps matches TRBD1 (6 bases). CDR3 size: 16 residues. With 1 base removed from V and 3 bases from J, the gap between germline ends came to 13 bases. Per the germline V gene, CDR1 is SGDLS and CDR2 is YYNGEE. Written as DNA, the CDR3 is TGTGCCAGCAGCGTATCCGGGGGGCTACCTAATGAAAAACTGTTTTTT. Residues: CASSVSGGLPNEKLFF.

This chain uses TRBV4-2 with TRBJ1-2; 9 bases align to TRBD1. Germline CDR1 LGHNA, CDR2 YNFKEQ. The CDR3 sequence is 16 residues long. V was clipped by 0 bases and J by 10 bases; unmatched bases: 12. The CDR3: CASSQEMTIQGAPYTF. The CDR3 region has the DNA TGTGCCAGCAGCCAAGAGATGACCATACAGGGGGCTCCCTACACCTTC.

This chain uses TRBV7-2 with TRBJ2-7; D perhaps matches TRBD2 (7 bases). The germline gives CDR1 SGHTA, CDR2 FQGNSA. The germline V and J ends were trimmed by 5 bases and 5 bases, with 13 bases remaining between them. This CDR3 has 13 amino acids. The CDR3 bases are TGTGCCAGCAGCCCGCGCGGGGGCCACGAGCAGTACTTC. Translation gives CASSPRGGHEQYF.

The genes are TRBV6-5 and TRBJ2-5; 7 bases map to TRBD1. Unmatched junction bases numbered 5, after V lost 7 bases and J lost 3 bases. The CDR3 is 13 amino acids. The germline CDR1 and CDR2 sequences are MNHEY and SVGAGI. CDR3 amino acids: CASTNDREETQYF. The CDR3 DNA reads TGTGCCAGCACCAACGACAGGGAAGAGACCCAGTACTTC.